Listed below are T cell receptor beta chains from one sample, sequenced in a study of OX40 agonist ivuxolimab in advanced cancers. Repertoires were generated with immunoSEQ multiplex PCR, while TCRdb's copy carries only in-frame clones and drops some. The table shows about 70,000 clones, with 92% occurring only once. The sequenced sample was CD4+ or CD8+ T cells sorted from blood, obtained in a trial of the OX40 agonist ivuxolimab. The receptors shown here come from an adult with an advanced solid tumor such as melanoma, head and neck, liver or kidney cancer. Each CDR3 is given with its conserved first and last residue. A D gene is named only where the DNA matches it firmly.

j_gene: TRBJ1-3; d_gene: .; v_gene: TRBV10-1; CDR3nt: TGCGCCAGCAGTGAGGCGGGGGGCGGAAACACCATATATTTT; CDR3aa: CASSEAGGGNTIYF
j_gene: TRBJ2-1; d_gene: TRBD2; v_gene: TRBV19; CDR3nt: TGTGCCAGTAGTCCTTCCTTAGCGGGGGGGCTCAATGAGCAGTTCTTC; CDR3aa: CASSPSLAGGLNEQFF
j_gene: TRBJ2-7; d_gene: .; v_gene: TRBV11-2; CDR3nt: TGTGCCAGCAGCTTAGGGAGCGGCGCAGGGCCCGCCTACGAGCAGTACTTC; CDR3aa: CASSLGSGAGPAYEQYF
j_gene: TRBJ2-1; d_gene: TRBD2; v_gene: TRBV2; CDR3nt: TGTGCCAGCAGTCGACTAGCGGGGGGGCCGGATGAGCAGTTCTTC; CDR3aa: CASSRLAGGPDEQFF
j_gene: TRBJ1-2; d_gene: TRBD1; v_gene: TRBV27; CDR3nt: TGTGCCAACTCGACAGGGAACTATGGCTACACCTTC; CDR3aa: CANSTGNYGYTF
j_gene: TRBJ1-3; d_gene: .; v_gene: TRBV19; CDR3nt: TGTGCCAGTAGTATGGGGGCAGACACCATATATTTT; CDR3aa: CASSMGADTIYF
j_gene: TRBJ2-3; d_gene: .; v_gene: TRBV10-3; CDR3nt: TGTGCCATCTGGGCAGGGGGGACAGATACGCAGTATTTT; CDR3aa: CAIWAGGTDTQYF
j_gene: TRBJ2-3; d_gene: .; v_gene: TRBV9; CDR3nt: TGTGCCAGCAGCGGAACCCTAGGGGACGTCACAGATACGCAGTATTTT; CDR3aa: CASSGTLGDVTDTQYF
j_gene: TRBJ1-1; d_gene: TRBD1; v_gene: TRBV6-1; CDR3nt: TGTGCCAGCAGATTGACAGGGGTGAACACTGAAGCTTTCTTT; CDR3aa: CASRLTGVNTEAFF
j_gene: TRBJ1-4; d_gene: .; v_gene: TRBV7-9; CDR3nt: TGTGCCAGCAGCTTGGGCGGGAATAATGAAAAACTGTTTTTT; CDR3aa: CASSLGGNNEKLFF
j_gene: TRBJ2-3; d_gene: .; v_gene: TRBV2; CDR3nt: TGTGCCAGCATAAGCACAGATACGCAGTATTTT; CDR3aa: CASISTDTQYF
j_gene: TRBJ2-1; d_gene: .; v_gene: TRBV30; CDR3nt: TGTGCCTGGAGTGCAGGGGTTGTAAATGAGCAGTTCTTC; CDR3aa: CAWSAGVVNEQFF
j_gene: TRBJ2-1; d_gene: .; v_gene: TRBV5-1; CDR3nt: TGCGCCAGCAGCTTGGGGGGGTACAATGAGCAGTTCTTC; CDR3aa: CASSLGGYNEQFF
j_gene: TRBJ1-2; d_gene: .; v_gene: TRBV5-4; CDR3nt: TGTGCCAGCACTGGCGGCGCTAACTATGGCTACACCTTC; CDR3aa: CASTGGANYGYTF
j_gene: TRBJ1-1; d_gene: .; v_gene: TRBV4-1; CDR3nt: TGCGCCAGCAGCCAAGCTCCGGGATATAACACTGAAGCTTTCTTT; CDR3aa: CASSQAPGYNTEAFF
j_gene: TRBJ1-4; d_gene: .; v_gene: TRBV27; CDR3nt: TGTGCCAGCAGTTTGGGGGTTGGGGGTGAAAAACTGTTTTTT; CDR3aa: CASSLGVGGEKLFF
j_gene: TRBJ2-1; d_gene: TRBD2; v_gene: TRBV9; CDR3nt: TGTGCCAGCAGCGCAACCGGGACTAGCGGGGAGAGCTCCTACAATGAGCAGTTCTTC; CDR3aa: CASSATGTSGESSYNEQFF
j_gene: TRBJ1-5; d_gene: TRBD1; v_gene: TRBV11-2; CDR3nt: TGTGCCAGCAGCTTAGTTATTGGGACAGGGAATCAGCCCCAGCATTTT; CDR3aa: CASSLVIGTGNQPQHF
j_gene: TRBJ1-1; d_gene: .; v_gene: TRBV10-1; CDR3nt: TGCGCCAGCAGCTTACAGGGAGAGAACACTGAAGCTTTCTTT; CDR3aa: CASSLQGENTEAFF
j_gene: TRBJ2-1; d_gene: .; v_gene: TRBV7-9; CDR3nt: TGTGCCAGCAGCTTACTAGCCAATGAGCAGTTCTTC; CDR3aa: CASSLLANEQFF
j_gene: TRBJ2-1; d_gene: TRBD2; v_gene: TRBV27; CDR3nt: TGTGCCAGCAGTTTCGTAGGGGCTAGCGGGGGGGTCGACAATGAGCAGTTCTTC; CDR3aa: CASSFVGASGGVDNEQFF
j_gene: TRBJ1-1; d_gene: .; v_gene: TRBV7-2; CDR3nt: TGTGCCAGCAACCTCAGGCCAGCTGGGGCTTTCTTT; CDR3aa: CASNLRPAGAFF
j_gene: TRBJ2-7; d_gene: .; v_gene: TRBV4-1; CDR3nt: TGCGCCAGCAGCCAGGAAGGACCTTACGAGCAGTACTTC; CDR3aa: CASSQEGPYEQYF